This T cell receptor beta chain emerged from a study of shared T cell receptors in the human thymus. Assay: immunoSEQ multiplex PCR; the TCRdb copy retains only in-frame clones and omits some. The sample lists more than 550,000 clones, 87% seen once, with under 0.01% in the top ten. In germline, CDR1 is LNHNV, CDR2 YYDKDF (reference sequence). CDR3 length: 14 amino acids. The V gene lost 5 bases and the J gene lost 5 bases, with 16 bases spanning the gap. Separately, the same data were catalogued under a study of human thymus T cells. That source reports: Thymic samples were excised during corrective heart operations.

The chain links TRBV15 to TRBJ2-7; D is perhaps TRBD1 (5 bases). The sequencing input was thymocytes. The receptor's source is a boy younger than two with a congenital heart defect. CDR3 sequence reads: CATSQIGQGNEQYF. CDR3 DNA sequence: TGTGCCACCAGCCAGATAGGGCAGGGAAACGAGCAGTACTTC.